Each of the 4 T cell receptor beta chains below was sequenced from the same sample in a study of cytomegalovirus exposure and HLA in healthy donors. A multiplex PCR was run with 60 Vbeta primers and 13 Jbeta primers. Repertoires were generated with immunoSEQ multiplex PCR, while TCRdb's copy carries only in-frame clones and drops some. The sample yields roughly 120,000 clones, 80% seen once. The sequenced sample consisted of PBMCs. Every receptor here comes from a man aged 45-65 years in good health and CMV-seronegative.

The chain links TRBV11-1 to TRBJ2-3; possibly TRBD2 for D (5 bases). This CDR3 contains 14 residues. V was clipped by 1 base and J by 6 bases, with 11 bases between them. Germline V gene sequence: CDR1 SGHAT, CDR2 FQDESV (reference sequence). Written as DNA, the CDR3 is TGTGCCAGCAGCTTAGGCCAGCCGGGGGATACGCAGTATTTT. This translates into CASSLGQPGDTQYF.

V gene TRBV28 combines with J gene TRBJ2-5, with 11 bases lining up with TRBD1. The DNA end is more similar to TRBJ2-7, so the J call may be wrong. This CDR3 has 14 residues. Germline CDR1 is MDHEN and CDR2 is SYDVKM. The CDR3 sequence: CASRGTGGPYEQYF. In DNA form, the CDR3 reads TGTGCCAGCAGGGGGACAGGGGGGCCCTACGAGCAGTACTTC.

This clone was counted a single time. The gene calls are TRBV11-2 and TRBJ2-5; 11 nucleotides agree with TRBD2. This CDR3 contains 17 residues. CDR1 and CDR2 (germline): SGHAT, FQNNGV. V lost 2 bases to trimming and J lost 2 bases; unmatched junction nucleotides: 7. CDR3 residues: CASSLNGLAGLQETQYF. The DNA of the CDR3 is TGTGCCAGCAGCTTAAACGGACTAGCGGGCCTTCAAGAGACCCAGTACTTC.

Concerning this clone: The sample contains more than one DNA sequence encoding this CDR3. The gene calls are TRBV5-1 and TRBJ2-3; no definite D call. CDR1 SGHRS and CDR2 YFSETQ come from the germline V gene. The V end was cut by 4 bases, the J end by 0 bases, with 9 bases between. The CDR3 consists of 14 residues. CDR3 sequence reads: CASSPLTSTDTQYF. The CDR3 nucleotides read TGCGCCAGCAGCCCTCTAACTAGCACAGATACGCAGTATTTT.